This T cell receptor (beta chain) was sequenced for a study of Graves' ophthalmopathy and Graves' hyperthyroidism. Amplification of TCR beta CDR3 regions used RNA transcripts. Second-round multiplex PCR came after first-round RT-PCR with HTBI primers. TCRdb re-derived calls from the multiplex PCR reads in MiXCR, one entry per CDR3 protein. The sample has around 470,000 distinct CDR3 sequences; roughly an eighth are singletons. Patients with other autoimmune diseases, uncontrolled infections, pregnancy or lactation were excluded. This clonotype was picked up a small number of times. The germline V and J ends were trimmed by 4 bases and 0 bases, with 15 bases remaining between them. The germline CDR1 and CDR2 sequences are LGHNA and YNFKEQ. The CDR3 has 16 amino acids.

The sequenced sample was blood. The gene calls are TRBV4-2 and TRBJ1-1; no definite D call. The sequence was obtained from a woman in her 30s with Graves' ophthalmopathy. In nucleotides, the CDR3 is TGTGCCAGCAGCCTCTGGGCAGGAGGGATGAACACTGAAGCTTTCTTT. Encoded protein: CASSLWAGGMNTEAFF.